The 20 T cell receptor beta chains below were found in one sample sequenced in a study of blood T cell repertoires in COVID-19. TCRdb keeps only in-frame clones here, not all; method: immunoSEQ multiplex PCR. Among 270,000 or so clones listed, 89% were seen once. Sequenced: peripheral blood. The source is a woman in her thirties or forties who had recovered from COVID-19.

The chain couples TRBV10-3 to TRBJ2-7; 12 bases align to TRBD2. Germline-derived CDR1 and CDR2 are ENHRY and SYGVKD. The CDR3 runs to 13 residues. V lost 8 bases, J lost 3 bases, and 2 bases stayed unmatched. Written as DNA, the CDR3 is TGTGCCATCCGACTAGCGGGAGACTACGAGCAGTACTTC. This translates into CAIRLAGDYEQYF.

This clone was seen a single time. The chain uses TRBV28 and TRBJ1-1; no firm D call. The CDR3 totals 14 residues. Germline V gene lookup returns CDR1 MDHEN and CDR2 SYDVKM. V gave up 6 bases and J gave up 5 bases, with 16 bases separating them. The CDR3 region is CASSHGSRETEAFF. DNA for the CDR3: TGTGCCAGCAGCCACGGTTCGAGGGAAACTGAAGCTTTCTTT. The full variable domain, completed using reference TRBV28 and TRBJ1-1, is DVKVTQSSRYLVKRTGEKVFLECVQDMDHENMFWYRQDPGLGLRLIYFSYDVKMKEKGDIPEGYSVSREKKERFSLILESASTNQTSMYLCASSHGSRETEAFFGQGTRLTVV.

The CDR3 spells CATAPAVKDTGELFF. The CDR3 region has the DNA TGTGCCACCGCCCCAGCGGTTAAGGACACCGGGGAGCTGTTTTTT. This chain uses TRBV19 with TRBJ2-2, with a possible D match to TRBD2 (5 bases). V was trimmed by 10 bases and J by 3 bases, leaving 18 bases between them. Germline V gene lookup returns CDR1 LNHDA and CDR2 SQIVND (reference sequence). The CDR3 sequence is 15 residues long.

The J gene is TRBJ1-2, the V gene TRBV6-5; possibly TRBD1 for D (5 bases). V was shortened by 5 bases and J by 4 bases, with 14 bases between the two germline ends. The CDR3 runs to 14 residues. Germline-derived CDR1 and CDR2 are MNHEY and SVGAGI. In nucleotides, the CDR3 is TGTGCCAGCAGTCCCCTCAGGGTAGGCTATGGCTACACCTTC. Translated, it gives CASSPLRVGYGYTF.

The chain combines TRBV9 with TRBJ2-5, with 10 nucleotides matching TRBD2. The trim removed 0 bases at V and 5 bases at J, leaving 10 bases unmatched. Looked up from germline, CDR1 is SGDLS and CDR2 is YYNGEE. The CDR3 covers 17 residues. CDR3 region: CASSVAPLTAGGETQYF. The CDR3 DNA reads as TGTGCCAGCAGCGTAGCTCCCCTTACAGCGGGAGGGGAGACCCAGTACTTC.

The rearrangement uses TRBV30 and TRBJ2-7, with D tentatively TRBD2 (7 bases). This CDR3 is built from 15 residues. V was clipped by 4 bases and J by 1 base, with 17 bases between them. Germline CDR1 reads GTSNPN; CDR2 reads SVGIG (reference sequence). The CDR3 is CAWTPLGGGSYEQYF. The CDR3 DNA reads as TGTGCCTGGACCCCACTAGGGGGGGGGTCCTACGAGCAGTACTTC.

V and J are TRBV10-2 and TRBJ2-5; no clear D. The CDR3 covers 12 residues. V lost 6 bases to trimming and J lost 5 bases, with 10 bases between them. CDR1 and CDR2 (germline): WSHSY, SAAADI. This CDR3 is CASRVQNETQYF. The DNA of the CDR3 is TGCGCCAGCAGAGTGCAGAACGAGACCCAGTACTTC.

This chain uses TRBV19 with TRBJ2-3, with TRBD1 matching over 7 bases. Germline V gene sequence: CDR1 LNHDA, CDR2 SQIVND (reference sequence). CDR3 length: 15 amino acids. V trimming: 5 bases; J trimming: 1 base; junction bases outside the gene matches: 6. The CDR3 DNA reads TGTGCCAGTAGTCCCGGGACAGTCGGCACAGATACGCAGTATTTT. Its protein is CASSPGTVGTDTQYF. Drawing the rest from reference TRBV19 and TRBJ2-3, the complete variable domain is DGGITQSPKYLFRKEGQNVTLSCEQNLNHDAMYWYRQDPGQGLRLIYYSQIVNDFQKGDIAEGYSVSREKKESFPLTVTSAQKNPTAFYLCASSPGTVGTDTQYFGPGTRLTVL.

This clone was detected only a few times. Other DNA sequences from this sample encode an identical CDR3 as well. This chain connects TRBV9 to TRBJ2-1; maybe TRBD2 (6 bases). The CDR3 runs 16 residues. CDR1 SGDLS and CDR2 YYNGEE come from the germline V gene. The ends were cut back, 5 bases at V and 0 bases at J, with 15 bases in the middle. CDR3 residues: CASSGGGTSSYNEQFF. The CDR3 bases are TGTGCCAGCAGTGGGGGAGGTACAAGCTCCTACAATGAGCAGTTCTTC.

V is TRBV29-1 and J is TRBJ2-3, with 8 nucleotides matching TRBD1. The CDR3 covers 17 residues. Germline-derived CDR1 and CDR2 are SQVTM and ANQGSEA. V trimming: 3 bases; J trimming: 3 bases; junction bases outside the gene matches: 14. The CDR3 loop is CSVEVQGGMRITDTQYF. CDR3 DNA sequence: TGCAGCGTTGAGGTACAGGGGGGAATGAGAATTACAGATACGCAGTATTTT.

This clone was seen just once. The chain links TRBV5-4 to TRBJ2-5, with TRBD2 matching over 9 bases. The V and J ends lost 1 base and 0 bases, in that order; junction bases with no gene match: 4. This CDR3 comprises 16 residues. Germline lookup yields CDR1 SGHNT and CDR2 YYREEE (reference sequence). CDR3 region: CASSLRTSGYQETQYF. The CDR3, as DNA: TGTGCCAGCAGCTTGAGAACTAGCGGGTACCAAGAGACCCAGTACTTC.

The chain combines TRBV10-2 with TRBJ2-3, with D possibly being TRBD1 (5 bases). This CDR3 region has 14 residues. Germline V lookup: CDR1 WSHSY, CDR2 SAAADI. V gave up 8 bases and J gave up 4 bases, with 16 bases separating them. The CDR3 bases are TGCGCCAGCGGGGCCCGCGGAACCTCAGATACGCAGTATTTT. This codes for CASGARGTSDTQYF.

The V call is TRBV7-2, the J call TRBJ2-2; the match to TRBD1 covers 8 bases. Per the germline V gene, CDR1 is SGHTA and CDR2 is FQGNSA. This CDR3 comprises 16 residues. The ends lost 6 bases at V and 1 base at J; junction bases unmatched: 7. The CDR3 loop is CASSFAGTGNTGELFF. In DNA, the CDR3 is TGTGCCAGCAGTTTCGCCGGGACAGGGAACACCGGGGAGCTGTTTTTT.

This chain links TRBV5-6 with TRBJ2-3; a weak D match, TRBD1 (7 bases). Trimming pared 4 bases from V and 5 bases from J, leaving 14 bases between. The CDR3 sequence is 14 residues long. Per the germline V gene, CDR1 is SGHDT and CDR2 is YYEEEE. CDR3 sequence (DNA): TGTGCCAGCAGCAGACAGGGAGGCGGAGATACGCAGTATTTT. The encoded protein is CASSRQGGGDTQYF.

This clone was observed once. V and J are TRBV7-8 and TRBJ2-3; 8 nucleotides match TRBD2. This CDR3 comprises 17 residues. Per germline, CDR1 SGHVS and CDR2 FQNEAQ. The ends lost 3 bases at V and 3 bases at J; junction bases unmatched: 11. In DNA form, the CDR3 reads TGTGCCAGCAGCTTCTTCCCCAGCGGGAGCGGGACAGATACGCAGTATTTT. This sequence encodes CASSFFPSGSGTDTQYF.

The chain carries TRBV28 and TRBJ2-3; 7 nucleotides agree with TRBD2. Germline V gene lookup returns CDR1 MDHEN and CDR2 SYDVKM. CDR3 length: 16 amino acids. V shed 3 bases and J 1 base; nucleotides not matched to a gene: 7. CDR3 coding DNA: TGTGCCAGCAGTTTGGGCCCTACTAGCGGCACAGATACGCAGTATTTT. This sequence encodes CASSLGPTSGTDTQYF.

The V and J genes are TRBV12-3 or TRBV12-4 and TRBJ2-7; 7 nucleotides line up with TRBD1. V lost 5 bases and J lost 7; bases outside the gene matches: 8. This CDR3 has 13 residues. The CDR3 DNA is TGTGCCAGCAGTCTACAGGGGACGGGAGAGCAGTACTTC. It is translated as CASSLQGTGEQYF.

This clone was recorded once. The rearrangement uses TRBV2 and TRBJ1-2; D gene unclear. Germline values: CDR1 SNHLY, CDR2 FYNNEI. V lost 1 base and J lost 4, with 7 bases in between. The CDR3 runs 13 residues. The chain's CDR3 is CASSEVFSYGYTF. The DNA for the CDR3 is TGTGCCAGCAGTGAAGTTTTCAGCTATGGCTACACCTTC.

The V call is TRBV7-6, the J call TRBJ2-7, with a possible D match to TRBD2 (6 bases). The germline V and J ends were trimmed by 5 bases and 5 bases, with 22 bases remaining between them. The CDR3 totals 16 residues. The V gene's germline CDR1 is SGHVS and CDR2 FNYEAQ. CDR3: CASSQTGGNPLDEQYF. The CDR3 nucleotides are TGTGCCAGCAGCCAAACGGGCGGGAACCCCCTGGACGAGCAGTACTTC. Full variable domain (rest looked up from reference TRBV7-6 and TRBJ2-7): GAGVSQSPRYKVTKRGQDVALRCDPISGHVSLYWYRQALGQGPEFLTYFNYEAQQDKSGLPNDRFSAERPEGSISTLTIQRTEQRDSAMYRCASSQTGGNPLDEQYFGPGTRLTVT.

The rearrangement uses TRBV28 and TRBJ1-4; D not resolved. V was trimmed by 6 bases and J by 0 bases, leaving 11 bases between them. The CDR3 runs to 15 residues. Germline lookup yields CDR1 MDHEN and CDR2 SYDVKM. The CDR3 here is CASSGRRTTNEKLFF. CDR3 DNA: TGTGCCAGCAGCGGGCGGAGGACAACTAATGAAAAACTGTTTTTT.